This entry describes one T cell receptor beta chain. Its specific antigen is unknown. The sample holds no much larger clone one base away, and base qualities are not on file. The cohort comprised around 30 patients with locally advanced or metastatic urothelial carcinoma treated at Memorial Sloan Kettering on a trial protocol. Peripheral blood mononuclear cells were collected pretreatment and during treatment, with between 1 and 8 total time points per patient. The Qiagen DNeasy Blood extraction kit was used to purify genomic DNA from total PBMCs and from tumor samples. Collected pretreatment and during treatment, PBMCs were isolated and stored as previously described. For this chain, trimming is 4 bases at the V end and 4 bases at the J end, and the number of junction bases without a gene match is 5. Reading the germline V gene (reference sequence) gives CDR1 WNHNN and CDR2 SYGVQD. The CDR3 contains 16 residues, cysteine and phenylalanine counted. Here the CDR3 DNA is all that survives: 48 bases in frame from base 1.

The data were taken from a study of PD-L1 blockade in urothelial cancer (dated by TCRdb to 2016 to 2017). A note on the overall study: Every patient began therapy in about 2014 and was given atezolizumab 1,200 mg intravenously every 3 weeks. About 85% of the roughly 29 patients were males with bladder-origin urothelial cancer, and about 60% of the 29 reported a prior smoking history. An ECOG performance status of 0 or 1 was recorded for the patients, and 0 to 3 prior chemotherapy regimens had been received by the patients. Blood samples were analyzed 3 weeks after the start of treatment (second dose) and 6 weeks after the start of treatment. Blood samples gave median yields of around 140,000 T cells and 65,000 to 85,000 unique TCRs, along with a median clonality of roughly 0.08. The study was an exploratory multi-omic analysis of somatic, immune and clinical correlates of response to PD-L1 blockade with atezolizumab in urothelial cancer. Pretreatment tumor samples, along with matched peripheral blood collected serially before and after atezolizumab treatment, underwent TCR sequencing. Progression-free survival longer than 6 months counted as durable clinical benefit, and TCR features were additionally tested against both progression-free and overall survival. In the same patients, pretreatment tumors underwent whole exome sequencing and RNA sequencing in addition to TCR sequencing. About 10 patients achieved durable clinical benefit and some 21 did not. Pretreatment blood TCR-seq was available for twenty-nine patients, at least one posttreatment blood collection was obtained for around 25 patients, and tumor TCR-seq was available for around 25 patients.

To estimate absolute template abundance from read counts, synthetic TCR analog templates were spiked into each PCR. The immunoSEQ assay used bias-controlled V and J gene primers to amplify TCRbeta CDR3 regions from genomic DNA. Sequencing of rearranged TCRbeta segments was performed at approximately 20X coverage. From the authors' description of their analysis: Sequencing errors were corrected by clustering, and CDR3s were annotated against IMGT so that V, D and J genes could be assigned. Downstream analyses used only productive TCRbeta rearrangements and left out out-of-frame or stop-codon sequences. Clonality was computed as one minus Shannon entropy normalized by the log of the number of unique productive sequences. Fisher's exact test with Benjamini-Hochberg correction, using a cutoff of adjusted p below 0.01, was how clones that differed between time points or between blood and tumor were identified. Not all clones reach the TCRdb copy of this immuneACCESS table, which keeps in-frame sequences only. Checked studies attribute under half of the gap to unresolved V genes and leave the rest unexplained. The DNA gave D and trimming, while V, J and clone size come from that table. Present in this sample are roughly 43,000 clones, 70% to 85% of which were seen just once. The ten most abundant clones make up 2.5% to 3% of the sample.

What the research found in general, with its limitations: Because the sample size was small (n ≈ 31) and many of the analyses were exploratory, the results are meant to be hypothesis-generating. Improved progression-free and overall survival was found to be associated with pretreatment peripheral blood TCR clonality below the median. Greater expansion of tumor-associated TCR clones in peripheral blood 3 weeks after the start of treatment was observed in patients with durable benefit (n of about 20, p = 0.022).

The material was PBMCs, obtained around atezolizumab (anti-PD-L1) treatment. The chain is encoded by TRBV10-1 joined to TRBJ2-2; 11 central bases correspond to TRBD2. The TCR was taken from a man aged 65 to 79 with urothelial cancer. CDR3 sequence: CASSVASGRTTGELFF. The nucleotide sequence reads TGCGCCAGCAGTGTGGCTAGCGGGAGGACCACCGGGGAGCTGTTTTTT.